This T cell receptor beta chain came from a study of T cell repertoires in aging, cancer and after chemotherapy. TRB rearrangements spanning V, D and J were amplified using mixed TRB-A/B primers. TCRdb passed the multiplex PCR reads through MiXCR, listing each CDR3 protein once. The sample has 7,300 or so distinct CDR3 sequences, 40% seen once. Trimming left V 1 base short and J 6 bases short, with 4 bases between. The germline V gene has CDR1 LGHNA and CDR2 YSLEER. The CDR3 extends over 12 amino acids. Peripheral blood genomic DNA, not sorted cells or RNA, was the template. The sequence derives from a human donor in good health. The chain joins TRBV4-3 to TRBJ2-1; no clear D. Sequenced: blood. This CDR3 reads CASSQGVNEQFF. CDR3 nucleotide sequence: TGCGCCAGCAGCCAAGGGGTCAATGAGCAGTTCTTC.